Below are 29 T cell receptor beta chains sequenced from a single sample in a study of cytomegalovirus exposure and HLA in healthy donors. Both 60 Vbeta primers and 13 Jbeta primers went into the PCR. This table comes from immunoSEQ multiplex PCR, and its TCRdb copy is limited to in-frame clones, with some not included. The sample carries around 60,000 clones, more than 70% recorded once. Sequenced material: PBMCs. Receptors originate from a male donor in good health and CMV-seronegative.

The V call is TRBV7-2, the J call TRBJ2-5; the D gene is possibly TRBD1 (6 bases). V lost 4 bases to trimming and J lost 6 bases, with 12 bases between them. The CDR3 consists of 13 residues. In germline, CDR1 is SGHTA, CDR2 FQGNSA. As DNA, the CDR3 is TGTGCCAGCAGCTCGTACAGGGAACAGACCCAGTACTTC. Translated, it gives CASSSYREQTQYF.

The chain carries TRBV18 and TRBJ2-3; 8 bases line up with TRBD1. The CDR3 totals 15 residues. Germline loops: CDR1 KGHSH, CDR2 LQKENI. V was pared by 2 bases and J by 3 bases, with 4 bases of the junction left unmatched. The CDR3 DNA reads TGTGCCAGCTCACCAGGCAGGGGGCGGACAGATACGCAGTATTTT. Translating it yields CASSPGRGRTDTQYF.

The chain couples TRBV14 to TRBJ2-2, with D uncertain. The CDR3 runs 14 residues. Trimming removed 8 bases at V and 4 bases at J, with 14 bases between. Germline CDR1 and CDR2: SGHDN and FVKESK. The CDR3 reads CASRAISPTGELFF. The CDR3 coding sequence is TGTGCCAGCCGAGCGATTTCCCCCACCGGGGAGCTGTTTTTT. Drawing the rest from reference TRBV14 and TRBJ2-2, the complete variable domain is EAGVTQFPSHSVIEKGQTVTLRCDPISGHDNLYWYRRVMGKEIKFLLHFVKESKQDESGMPNNRFLAERTGGTYSTLKVQPAELEDSGVYFCASRAISPTGELFFGEGSRLTVL.

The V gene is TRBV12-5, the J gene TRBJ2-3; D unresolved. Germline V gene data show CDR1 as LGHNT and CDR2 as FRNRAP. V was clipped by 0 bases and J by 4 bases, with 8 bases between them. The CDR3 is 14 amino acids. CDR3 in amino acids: CASGLVGVPDTQYF. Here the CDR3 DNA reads TGTGCTAGTGGTTTGGTCGGAGTTCCAGATACGCAGTATTTT.

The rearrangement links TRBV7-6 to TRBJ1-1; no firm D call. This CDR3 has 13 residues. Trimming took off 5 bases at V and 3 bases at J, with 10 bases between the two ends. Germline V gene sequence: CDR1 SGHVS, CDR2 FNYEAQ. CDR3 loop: CASSPYEDTEAFF. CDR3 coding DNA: TGTGCCAGCAGCCCCTATGAGGACACTGAAGCTTTCTTT.

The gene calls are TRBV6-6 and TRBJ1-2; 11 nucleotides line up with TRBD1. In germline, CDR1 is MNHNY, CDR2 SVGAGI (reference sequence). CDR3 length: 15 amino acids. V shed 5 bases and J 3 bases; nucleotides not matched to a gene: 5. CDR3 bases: TGTGCCAGCAGTCAGGACAGGGGGCGCTACTATGGCTACACCTTC. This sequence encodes CASSQDRGRYYGYTF.

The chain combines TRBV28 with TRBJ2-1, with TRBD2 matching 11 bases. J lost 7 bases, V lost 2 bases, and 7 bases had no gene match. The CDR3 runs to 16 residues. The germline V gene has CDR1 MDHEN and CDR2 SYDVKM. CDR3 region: CASSLVSGGAWNEQFF. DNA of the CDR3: TGTGCCAGCAGTTTAGTTAGCGGGGGGGCCTGGAATGAGCAGTTCTTC.

The chain's CDR3 is CASSEPGQALLAKNIQYF. CDR3 DNA: TGCGCCAGCAGTGAGCCGGGACAGGCCCTTCTAGCCAAAAACATTCAGTACTTC. V is TRBV10-2 and J is TRBJ2-4, with 8 bases fitting TRBD1. Germline values: CDR1 WSHSY, CDR2 SAAADI. The junction had 9 bases not matched to a gene; V was cut back by 2 bases and J by 0 bases. This CDR3 has 18 residues.

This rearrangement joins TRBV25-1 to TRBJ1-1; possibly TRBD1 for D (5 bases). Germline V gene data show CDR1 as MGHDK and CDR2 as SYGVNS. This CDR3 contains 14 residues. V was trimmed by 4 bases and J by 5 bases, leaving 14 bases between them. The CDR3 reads CASSADQGITEAFF. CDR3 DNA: TGTGCCAGCAGTGCGGACCAGGGTATAACTGAAGCTTTCTTT. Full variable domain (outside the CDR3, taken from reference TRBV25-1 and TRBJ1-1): EADIYQTPRYLVIGTGKKITLECSQTMGHDKMYWYQQDPGMELHLIHYSYGVNSTEKGDLSSESTVSRIRTEHFPLTLESARPSHTSQYLCASSADQGITEAFFGQGTRLTVV.

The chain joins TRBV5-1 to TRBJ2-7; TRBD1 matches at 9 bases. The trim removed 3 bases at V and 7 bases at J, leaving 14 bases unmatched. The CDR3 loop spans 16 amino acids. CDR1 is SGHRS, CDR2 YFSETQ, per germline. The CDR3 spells CASSWDYGQGLREQYF. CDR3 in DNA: TGCGCCAGCAGCTGGGACTATGGACAGGGGTTACGAGAGCAGTACTTC.

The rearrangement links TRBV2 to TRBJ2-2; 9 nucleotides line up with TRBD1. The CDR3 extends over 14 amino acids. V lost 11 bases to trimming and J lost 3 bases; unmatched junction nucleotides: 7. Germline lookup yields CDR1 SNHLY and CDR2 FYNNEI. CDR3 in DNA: TGTGCCTGCAAACAGGGGGCTTACACCGGGGAGCTGTTTTTT. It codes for CACKQGAYTGELFF.

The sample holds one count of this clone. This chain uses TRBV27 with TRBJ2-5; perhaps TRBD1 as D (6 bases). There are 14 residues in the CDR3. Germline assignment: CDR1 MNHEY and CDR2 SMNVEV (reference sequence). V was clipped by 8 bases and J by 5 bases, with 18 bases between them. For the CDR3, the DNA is TGTGCCAGCGGAAGAACAGGGAACACGGAGACCCAGTACTTC. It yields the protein CASGRTGNTETQYF.

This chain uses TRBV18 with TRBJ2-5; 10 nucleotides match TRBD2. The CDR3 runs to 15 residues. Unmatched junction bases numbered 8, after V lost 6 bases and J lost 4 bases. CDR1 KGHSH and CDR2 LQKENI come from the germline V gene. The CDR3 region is CASSNRASGGETQYF. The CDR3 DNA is TGTGCCAGCTCTAACCGGGCTAGCGGGGGAGAGACCCAGTACTTC.

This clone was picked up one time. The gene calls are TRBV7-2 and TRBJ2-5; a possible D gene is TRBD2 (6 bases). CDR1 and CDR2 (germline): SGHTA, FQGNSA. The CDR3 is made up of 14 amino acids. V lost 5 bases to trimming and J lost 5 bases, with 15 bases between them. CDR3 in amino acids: CASSQRTGVETQYF. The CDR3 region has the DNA TGTGCCAGCAGCCAACGGACGGGGGTTGAGACCCAGTACTTC.

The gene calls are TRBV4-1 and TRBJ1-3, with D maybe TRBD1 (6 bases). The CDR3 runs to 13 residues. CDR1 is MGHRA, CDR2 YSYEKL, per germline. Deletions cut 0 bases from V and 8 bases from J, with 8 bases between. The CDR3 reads CASSQERGYTIYF. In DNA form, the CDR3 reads TGCGCCAGCAGCCAAGAGAGGGGGTACACCATATATTTT.

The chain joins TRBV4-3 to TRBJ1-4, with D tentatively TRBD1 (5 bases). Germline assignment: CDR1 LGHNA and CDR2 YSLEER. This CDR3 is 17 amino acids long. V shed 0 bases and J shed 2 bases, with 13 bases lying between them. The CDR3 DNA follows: TGCGCCAGCAGCCAAGAAGGAGGGGAGGCCACTAATGAAAAACTGTTTTTT. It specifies CASSQEGGEATNEKLFF.

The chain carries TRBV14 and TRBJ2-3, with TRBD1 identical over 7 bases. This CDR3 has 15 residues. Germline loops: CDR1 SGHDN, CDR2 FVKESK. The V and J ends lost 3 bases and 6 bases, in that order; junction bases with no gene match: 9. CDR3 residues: CASSQVTGRSDTQYF. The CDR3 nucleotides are TGTGCCAGCAGCCAGGTGACAGGGAGATCGGATACGCAGTATTTT.

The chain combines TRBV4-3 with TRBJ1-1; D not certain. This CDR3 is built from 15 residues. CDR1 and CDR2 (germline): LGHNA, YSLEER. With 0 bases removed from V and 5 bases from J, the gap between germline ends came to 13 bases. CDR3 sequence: CASSQELAPGTEAFF. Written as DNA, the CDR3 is TGCGCCAGCAGCCAAGAGCTAGCGCCGGGGACTGAAGCTTTCTTT.

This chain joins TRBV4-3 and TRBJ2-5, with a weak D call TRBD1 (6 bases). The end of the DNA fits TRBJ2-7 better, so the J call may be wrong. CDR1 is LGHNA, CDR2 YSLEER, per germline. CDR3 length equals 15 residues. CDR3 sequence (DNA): TGCGCCAGCAGCCAGGGAGCTACAGGGCCCTACGAGCAGTACTTC. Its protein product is CASSQGATGPYEQYF.

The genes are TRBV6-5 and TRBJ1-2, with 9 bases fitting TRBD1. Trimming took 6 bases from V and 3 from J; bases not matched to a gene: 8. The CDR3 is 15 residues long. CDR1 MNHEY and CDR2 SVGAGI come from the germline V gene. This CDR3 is CASSLQGAGDYGYTF. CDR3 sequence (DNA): TGTGCCAGCAGCCTACAGGGGGCGGGTGACTATGGCTACACCTTC.

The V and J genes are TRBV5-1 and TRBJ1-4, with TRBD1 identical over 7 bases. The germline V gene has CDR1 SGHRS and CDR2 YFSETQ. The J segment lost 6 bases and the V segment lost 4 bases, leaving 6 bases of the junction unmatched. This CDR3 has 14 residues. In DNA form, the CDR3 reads TGCGCCAGCAGCCGGGCCAGGGGGGATGAAAAACTGTTTTTT. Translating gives CASSRARGDEKLFF.

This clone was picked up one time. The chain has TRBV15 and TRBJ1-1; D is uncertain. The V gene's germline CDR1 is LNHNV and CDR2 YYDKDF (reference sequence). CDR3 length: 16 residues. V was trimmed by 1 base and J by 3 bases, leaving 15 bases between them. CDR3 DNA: TGTGCCACCAGCAGAGGCACGGGAGTTTGGGACACTGAAGCTTTCTTT. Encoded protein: CATSRGTGVWDTEAFF.

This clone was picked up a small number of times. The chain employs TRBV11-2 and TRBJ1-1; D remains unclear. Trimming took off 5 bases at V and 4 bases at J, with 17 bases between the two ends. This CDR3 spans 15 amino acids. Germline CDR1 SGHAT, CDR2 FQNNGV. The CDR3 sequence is CASSSGPAGGTEAFF. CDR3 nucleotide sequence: TGTGCCAGCAGCAGCGGACCCGCCGGAGGCACTGAAGCTTTCTTT.

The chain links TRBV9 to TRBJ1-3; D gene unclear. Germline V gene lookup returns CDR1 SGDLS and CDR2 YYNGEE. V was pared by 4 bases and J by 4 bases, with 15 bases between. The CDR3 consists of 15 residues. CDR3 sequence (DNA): TGTGCCAGCAGCCCCTGGACGGGAGTCGGAAACACCATATATTTT. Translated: CASSPWTGVGNTIYF.

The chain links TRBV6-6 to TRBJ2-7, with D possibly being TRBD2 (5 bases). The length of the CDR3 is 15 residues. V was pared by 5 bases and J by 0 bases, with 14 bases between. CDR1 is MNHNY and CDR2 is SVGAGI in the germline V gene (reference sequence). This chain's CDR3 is CASSTGVAHSYEQYF. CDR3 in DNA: TGTGCCAGCAGTACCGGGGTAGCGCACTCCTACGAGCAGTACTTC.

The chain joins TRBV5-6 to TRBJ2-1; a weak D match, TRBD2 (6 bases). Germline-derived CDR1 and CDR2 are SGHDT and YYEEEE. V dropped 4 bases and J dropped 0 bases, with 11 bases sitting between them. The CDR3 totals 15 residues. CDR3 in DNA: TGTGCCAGCAGCCCTTACGGGGGCTCCTACAATGAGCAGTTCTTC. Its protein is CASSPYGGSYNEQFF.

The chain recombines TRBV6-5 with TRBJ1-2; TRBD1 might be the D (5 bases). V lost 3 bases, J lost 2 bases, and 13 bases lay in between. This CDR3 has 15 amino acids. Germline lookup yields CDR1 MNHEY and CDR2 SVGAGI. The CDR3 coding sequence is TGTGCCAGCAGTTATTCCGACAGATGGAACTATGGCTACACCTTC. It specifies CASSYSDRWNYGYTF.

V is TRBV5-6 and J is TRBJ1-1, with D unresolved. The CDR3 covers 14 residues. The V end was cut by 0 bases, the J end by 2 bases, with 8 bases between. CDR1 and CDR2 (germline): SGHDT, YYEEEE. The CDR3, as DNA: TGTGCCAGCAGCTTGGCCGGTCCCAACACTGAAGCTTTCTTT. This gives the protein CASSLAGPNTEAFF.

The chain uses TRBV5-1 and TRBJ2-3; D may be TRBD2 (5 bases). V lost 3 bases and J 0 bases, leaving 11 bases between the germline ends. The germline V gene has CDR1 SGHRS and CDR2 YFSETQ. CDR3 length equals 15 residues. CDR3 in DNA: TGCGCCAGCAGCTCAAGCGGACCTAGCACAGATACGCAGTATTTT. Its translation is CASSSSGPSTDTQYF. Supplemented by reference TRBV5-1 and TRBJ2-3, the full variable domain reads KAGVTQTPRYLIKTRGQQVTLSCSPISGHRSVSWYQQTPGQGLQFLFEYFSETQRNKGNFPGRFSGRQFSNSRSEMNVSTLELGDSALYLCASSSSGPSTDTQYFGPGTRLTVL.